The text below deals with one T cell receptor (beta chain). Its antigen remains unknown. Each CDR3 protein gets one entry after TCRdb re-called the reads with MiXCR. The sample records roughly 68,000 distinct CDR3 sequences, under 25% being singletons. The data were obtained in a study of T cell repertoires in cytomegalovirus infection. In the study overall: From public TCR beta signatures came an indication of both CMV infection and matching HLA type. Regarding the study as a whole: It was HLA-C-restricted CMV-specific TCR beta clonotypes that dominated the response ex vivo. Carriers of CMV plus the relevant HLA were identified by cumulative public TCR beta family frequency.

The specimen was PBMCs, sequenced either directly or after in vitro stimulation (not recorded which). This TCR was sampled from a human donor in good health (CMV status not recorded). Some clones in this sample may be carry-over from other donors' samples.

CDR3 amino acids: CASSLGFTDTQYF. CDR3 nucleotides: TGTGCCAGCAGCTTGGGATTCACAGATACGCAGTATTTT. The rearrangement joins TRBV5-4 to TRBJ2-3; D not certain. This CDR3 has 13 amino acids. V lost 0 bases and J 2 bases, leaving 4 bases between the germline ends. In germline, CDR1 is SGHNT, CDR2 YYREEE (reference sequence).